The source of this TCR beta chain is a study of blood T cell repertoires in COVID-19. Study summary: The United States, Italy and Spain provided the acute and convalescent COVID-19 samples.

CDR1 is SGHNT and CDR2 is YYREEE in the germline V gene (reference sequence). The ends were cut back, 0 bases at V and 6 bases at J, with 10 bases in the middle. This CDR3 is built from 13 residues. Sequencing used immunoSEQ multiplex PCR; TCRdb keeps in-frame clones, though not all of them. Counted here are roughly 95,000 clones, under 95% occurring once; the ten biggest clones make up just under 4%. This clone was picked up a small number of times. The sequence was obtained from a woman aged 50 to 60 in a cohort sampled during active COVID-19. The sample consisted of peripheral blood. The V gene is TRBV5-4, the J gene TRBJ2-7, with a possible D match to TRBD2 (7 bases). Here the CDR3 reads CASSLGRGGEQYF. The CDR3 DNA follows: TGTGCCAGCAGCTTGGGGAGGGGGGGCGAGCAGTACTTC.